This TCR beta chain stems from a study of cytomegalovirus exposure and HLA in healthy donors. Whole-study findings and limits: HLA-A and HLA-B allele assignments for most subjects were reportedly predicted accurately using TCR beta sequences.

CDR1 is SGHNT, CDR2 YYREEE, per germline (reference sequence). Trimming took 3 bases from V and 4 from J; bases not matched to a gene: 4. CDR3 length equals 15 residues. As regards this clone: Its target is unknown.

A multiplex PCR was run with 60 Vbeta primers and 13 Jbeta primers. Clones were sequenced by immunoSEQ multiplex PCR, and TCRdb holds only the in-frame ones, with some missing. Here the sample spans around 200,000 clones, roughly 83% being singletons. This sequence originates from a woman aged 45-65 years in good health and CMV-seronegative. The sequencing sample was made of PBMCs. The V and J genes are TRBV5-4 and TRBJ2-3, with TRBD1 matching over 11 bases. Written as DNA, the CDR3 is TGTGCCAGCAGCTCACCGGGACAGGGGGCAGATACGCAGTATTTT. Its protein product is CASSSPGQGADTQYF.